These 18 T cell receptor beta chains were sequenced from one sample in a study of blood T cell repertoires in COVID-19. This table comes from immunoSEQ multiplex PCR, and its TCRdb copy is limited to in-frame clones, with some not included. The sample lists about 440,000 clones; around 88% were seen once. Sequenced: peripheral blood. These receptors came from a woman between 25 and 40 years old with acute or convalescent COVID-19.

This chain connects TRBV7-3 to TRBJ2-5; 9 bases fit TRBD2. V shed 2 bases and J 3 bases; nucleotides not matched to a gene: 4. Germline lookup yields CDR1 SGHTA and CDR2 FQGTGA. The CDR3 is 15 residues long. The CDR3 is CASSLASGGKETQYF. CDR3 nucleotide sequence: TGTGCCAGCAGCTTAGCCAGCGGGGGGAAAGAGACCCAGTACTTC. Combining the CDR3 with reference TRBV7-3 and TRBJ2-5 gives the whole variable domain GAGVSQTPSNKVTEKGKYVELRCDPISGHTALYWYRQSLGQGPEFLIYFQGTGAADDSGLPNDRFFAVRPEGSVSTLKIQRTERGDSAVYLCASSLASGGKETQYFGPGTRLLVL.

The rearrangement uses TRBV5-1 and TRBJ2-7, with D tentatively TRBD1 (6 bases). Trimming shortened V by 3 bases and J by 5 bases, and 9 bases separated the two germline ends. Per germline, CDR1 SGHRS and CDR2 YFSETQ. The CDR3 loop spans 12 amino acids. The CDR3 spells CASSYRDNEQYF. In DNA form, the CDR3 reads TGCGCCAGCAGCTACCGGGACAACGAGCAGTACTTC.

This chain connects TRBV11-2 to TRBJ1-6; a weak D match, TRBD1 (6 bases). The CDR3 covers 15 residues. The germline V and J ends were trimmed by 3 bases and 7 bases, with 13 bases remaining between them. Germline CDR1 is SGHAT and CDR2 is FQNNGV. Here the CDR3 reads CASSFRGSQNSPLHF. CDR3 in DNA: TGTGCCAGCAGCTTCAGGGGATCCCAAAATTCACCCCTCCACTTT. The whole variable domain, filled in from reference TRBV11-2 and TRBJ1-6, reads EAGVAQSPRYKIIEKRQSVAFWCNPISGHATLYWYQQILGQGPKLLIQFQNNGVVDDSQLPKDRFSAERLKGVDSTLKIQPAKLEDSAVYLCASSFRGSQNSPLHFGNGTRLTVT.

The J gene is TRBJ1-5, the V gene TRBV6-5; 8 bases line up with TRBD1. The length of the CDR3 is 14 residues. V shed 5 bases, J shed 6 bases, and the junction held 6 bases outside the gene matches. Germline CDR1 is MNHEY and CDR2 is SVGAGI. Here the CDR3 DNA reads TGTGCCAGCAGTCTGACAGGGGAGGGTCAGCCCCAGCATTTT. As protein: CASSLTGEGQPQHF.

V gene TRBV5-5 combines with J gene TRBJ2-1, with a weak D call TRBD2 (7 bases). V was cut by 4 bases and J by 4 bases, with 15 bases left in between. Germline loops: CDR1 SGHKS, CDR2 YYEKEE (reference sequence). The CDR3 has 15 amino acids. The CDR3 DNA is TGTGCCAGCAGCAGGGGGGGACCGATATACAATGAGCAGTTCTTC. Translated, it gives CASSRGGPIYNEQFF. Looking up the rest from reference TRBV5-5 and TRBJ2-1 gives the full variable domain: DAGVTQSPTHLIKTRGQQVTLRCSPISGHKSVSWYQQVLGQGPQFIFQYYEKEERGRGNFPDRFSARQFPNYSSELNVNALLLGDSALYLCASSRGGPIYNEQFFGPGTRLTVL.

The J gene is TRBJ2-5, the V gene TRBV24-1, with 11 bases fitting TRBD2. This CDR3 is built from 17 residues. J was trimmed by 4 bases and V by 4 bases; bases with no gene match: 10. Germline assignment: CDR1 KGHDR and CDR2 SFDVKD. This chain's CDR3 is CATSDHQELAGVETQYF. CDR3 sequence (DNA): TGTGCCACCAGTGACCATCAAGAACTAGCGGGGGTAGAGACCCAGTACTTC.

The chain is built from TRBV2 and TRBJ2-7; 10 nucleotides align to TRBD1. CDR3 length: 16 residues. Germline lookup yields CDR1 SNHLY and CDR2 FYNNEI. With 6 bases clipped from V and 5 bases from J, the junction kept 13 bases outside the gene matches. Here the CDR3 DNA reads TGTGCCAGCAGGGACCCCCGGGACAGGGGAAGGAACGAGCAGTACTTC. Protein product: CASRDPRDRGRNEQYF.

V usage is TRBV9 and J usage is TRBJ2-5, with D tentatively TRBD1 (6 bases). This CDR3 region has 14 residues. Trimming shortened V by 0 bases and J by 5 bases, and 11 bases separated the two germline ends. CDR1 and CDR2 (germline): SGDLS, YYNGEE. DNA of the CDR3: TGTGCCAGCAGCGTAGCAGGGGCAGTGGAGACCCAGTACTTC. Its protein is CASSVAGAVETQYF.

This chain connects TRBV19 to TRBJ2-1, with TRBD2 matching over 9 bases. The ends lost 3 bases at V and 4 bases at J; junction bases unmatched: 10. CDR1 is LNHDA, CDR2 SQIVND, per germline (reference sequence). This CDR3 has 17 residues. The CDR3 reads CASSMGLGLAGYNEQFF. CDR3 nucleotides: TGTGCCAGTAGTATGGGGCTGGGGCTAGCGGGGTACAATGAGCAGTTCTTC.

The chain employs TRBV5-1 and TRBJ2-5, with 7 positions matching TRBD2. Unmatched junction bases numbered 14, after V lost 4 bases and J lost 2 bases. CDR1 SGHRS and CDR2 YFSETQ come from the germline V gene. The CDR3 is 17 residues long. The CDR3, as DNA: TGCGCCAGCAGCGGCTTTTCGGGGCTAGCGGAGCAAGAGACCCAGTACTTC. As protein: CASSGFSGLAEQETQYF.

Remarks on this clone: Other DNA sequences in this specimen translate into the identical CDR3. The CDR3 sequence: CASRLAGGYEQYF. The CDR3 DNA reads TGCGCCAGCAGACTCGCGGGGGGGTACGAGCAGTACTTC. V is TRBV5-1 and J is TRBJ2-7, with TRBD2 matching over 9 bases. The V gene's germline CDR1 is SGHRS and CDR2 YFSETQ. The length of the CDR3 is 13 residues. V shed 5 bases and J 4 bases; nucleotides not matched to a gene: 4.

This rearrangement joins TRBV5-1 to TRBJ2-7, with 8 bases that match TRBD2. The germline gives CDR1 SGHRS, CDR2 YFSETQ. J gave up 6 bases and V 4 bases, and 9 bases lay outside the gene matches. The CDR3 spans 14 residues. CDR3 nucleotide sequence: TGCGCCAGCAGCCCCGGGACTAGTCTAGCCGAGCAGTACTTC. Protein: CASSPGTSLAEQYF.

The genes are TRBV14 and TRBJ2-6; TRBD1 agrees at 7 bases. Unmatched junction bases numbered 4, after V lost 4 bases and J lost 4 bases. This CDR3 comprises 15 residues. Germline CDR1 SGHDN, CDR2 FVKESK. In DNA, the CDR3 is TGTGCCAGCAGCCGCAGGGGGTCAGGGGCCAACGTCCTGACTTTC. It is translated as CASSRRGSGANVLTF. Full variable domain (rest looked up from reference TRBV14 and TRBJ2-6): EAGVTQFPSHSVIEKGQTVTLRCDPISGHDNLYWYRRVMGKEIKFLLHFVKESKQDESGMPNNRFLAERTGGTYSTLKVQPAELEDSGVYFCASSRRGSGANVLTFGAGSRLTVL.

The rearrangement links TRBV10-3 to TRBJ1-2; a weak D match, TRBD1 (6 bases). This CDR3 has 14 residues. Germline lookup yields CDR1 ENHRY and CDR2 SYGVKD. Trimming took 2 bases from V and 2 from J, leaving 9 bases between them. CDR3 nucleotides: TGTGCCATCAGTGAGAGGACAGTAAACTATGGCTACACCTTC. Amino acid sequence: CAISERTVNYGYTF.

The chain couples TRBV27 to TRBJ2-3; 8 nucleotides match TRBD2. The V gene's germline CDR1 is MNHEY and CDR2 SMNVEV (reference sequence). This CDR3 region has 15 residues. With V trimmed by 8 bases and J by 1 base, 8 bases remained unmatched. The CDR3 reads CASPSGGAGTDTQYF. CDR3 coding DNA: TGTGCCAGCCCCTCGGGGGGGGCGGGCACAGATACGCAGTATTTT.

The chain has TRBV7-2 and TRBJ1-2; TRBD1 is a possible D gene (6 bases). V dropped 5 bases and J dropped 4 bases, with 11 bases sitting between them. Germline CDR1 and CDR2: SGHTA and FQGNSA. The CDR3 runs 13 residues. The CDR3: CASSLQGFYGYTF. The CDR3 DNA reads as TGTGCCAGCAGCCTTCAGGGGTTCTATGGCTACACCTTC.

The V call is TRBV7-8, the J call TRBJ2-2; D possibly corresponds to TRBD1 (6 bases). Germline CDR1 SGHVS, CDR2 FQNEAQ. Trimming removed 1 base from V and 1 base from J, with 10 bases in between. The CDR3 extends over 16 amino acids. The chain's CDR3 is CASSLVYRENTGELFF. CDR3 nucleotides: TGTGCCAGCAGCTTAGTGTACAGGGAGAACACCGGGGAGCTGTTTTTT.

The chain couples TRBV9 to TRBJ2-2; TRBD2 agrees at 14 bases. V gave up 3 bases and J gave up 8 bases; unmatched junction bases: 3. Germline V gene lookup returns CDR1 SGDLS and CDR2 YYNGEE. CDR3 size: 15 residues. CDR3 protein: CASSGLAGGAGELFF. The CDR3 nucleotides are TGTGCCAGCAGCGGACTAGCGGGGGGGGCGGGGGAGCTGTTTTTT.